One sample yielded the 17 T cell receptor beta chains listed below, sequenced in a study of patients and donors after allogeneic stem cell transplantation (dated by TCRdb to 2018 to 2021). The library was generated by RT-PCR. The reads were generated on a NextSeq 550. TCRdb passed the public sequencing reads through fastp at Q25 and MiXCR, retaining productive beta sequences. Under each unique CDR3 protein, matching rows form one entry showing the most common genes and DNA. Here the sample has 160,000 or so distinct CDR3 sequences; about a quarter occur a single time. The ten largest clones take up more than 25% of the sample. The specimen was blood, either unsorted or a sorted T cell fraction (not recorded which). The source of these receptors is a human donor who was either an allogeneic HSCT recipient or a stem cell or donor lymphocyte infusion donor (not recorded which). It is not recorded whose cells these are; they may come from a transplant donor.

This clonotype has more than one count but fewer than ten. This chain joins TRBV20-1 and TRBJ2-1; D may correspond to TRBD1 or TRBD2 (6 bases each). Looked up from germline, CDR1 is DFQATT and CDR2 is SNEGSKA (reference sequence). CDR3 length: 12 amino acids. With 5 bases removed from V and 8 bases from J, the gap between germline ends came to 13 bases. The CDR3 DNA reads TGCAGTGCTTTCCTAAGGGGGGATGAGCAGTTCTTC. Its translation: CSAFLRGDEQFF.

This clonotype was counted only a few times. The chain joins TRBV10-3 to TRBJ1-2; no definite D call. CDR1 and CDR2 from the germline V gene are ENHRY and SYGVKD. The CDR3 extends over 15 amino acids. The V and J ends lost 3 bases and 0 bases respectively, with 11 bases between them. The CDR3 sequence is CAISERRISNYGYTF. Written as DNA, the CDR3 is TGTGCCATCAGTGAAAGGCGGATATCTAACTATGGCTACACCTTC.

The chain joins TRBV5-6 to TRBJ1-5, with D possibly TRBD1 on 5 matching bases. The CDR3 runs to 14 residues. Trimming cost V 1 base and J 5 bases, with 10 bases left between them. Looked up from germline, CDR1 is SGHDT and CDR2 is YYEEEE. The CDR3 spells CASSLWQGDQPQHF. CDR3 nucleotides: TGTGCCAGCAGCTTGTGGCAGGGCGATCAGCCCCAGCATTTT.

The genes are TRBV24-1 and TRBJ2-3, with D hard to call. The germline CDR1 and CDR2 sequences are KGHDR and SFDVKD. The CDR3 runs 12 residues. V lost 3 bases and J 5 bases, leaving 5 bases between the germline ends. For the CDR3, the DNA is TGTGCCACCAGTGATCGTAAAGATACGCAGTATTTT. Translated: CATSDRKDTQYF.

Only a few counts were recorded for this clonotype. The chain has TRBV25-1 and TRBJ2-3; a possible D gene is TRBD1 (5 bases). CDR3 length: 14 residues. With 5 bases removed from V and 2 bases from J, the gap between germline ends came to 11 bases. Germline V CDR1 and CDR2: MGHDK, SYGVNS. CDR3 region: CASSRQGTTDTQYF. For the CDR3, the DNA is TGTGCCAGCAGTCGGCAGGGTACCACAGATACGCAGTATTTT. Variable domain in full (rest from reference TRBV25-1 and TRBJ2-3): EADIYQTPRYLVIGTGKKITLECSQTMGHDKMYWYQQDPGMELHLIHYSYGVNSTEKGDLSSESTVSRIRTEHFPLTLESARPSHTSQYLCASSRQGTTDTQYFGPGTRLTVL.

The table lists this clonotype with a few counts. The rearrangement links TRBV4-3 to TRBJ2-7, with D perhaps TRBD1 (5 bases). CDR1 is LGHNA and CDR2 is YSLEER in the germline V gene. The CDR3 spans 15 residues. Trimming took off 1 base at V and 3 bases at J, with 13 bases between the two ends. The CDR3 protein is CASSQGVQANYEQYF. CDR3 nucleotide sequence: TGCGCCAGCAGCCAAGGGGTACAGGCAAACTACGAGCAGTACTTC.

J is TRBJ2-7 and V is TRBV4-1, with D unresolved. This CDR3 comprises 17 residues. Germline-derived CDR1 and CDR2 are MGHRA and YSYEKL. Trimming shortened V by 0 bases and J by 1 base, and 16 bases separated the two germline ends. The CDR3 region has the DNA TGCGCCAGCAGCCAAGAGTTATCTCCGGCGTATTCCTACGAGCAGTACTTC. Protein product: CASSQELSPAYSYEQYF.

The rearrangement joins TRBV29-1 to TRBJ1-1, with D hard to call. The CDR3 covers 11 residues. Germline loops: CDR1 SQVTM, CDR2 ANQGSEA. Trimming removed 6 bases at V and 1 base at J, with 6 bases between. CDR3 region: CSVNKNTEAFF. CDR3 sequence (DNA): TGCAGCGTAAACAAGAACACTGAAGCTTTCTTT.

This clonotype has a handful of counts. The chain employs TRBV18 and TRBJ1-1, with D maybe TRBD1 (5 bases). CDR3 size: 14 residues. Germline CDR1 KGHSH, CDR2 LQKENI. Trimming took 2 bases from V and 4 from J, leaving 11 bases between them. This chain's CDR3 is CASSPSGETTEAFF. CDR3 in DNA: TGTGCCAGCTCACCATCGGGGGAGACCACTGAAGCTTTCTTT.

The CDR3 region has the DNA TGTGCCAGCAGCCCCGGACAGGTGTCGGAGACCCAGTACTTC. Protein sequence: CASSPGQVSETQYF. The chain has TRBV6-5 and TRBJ2-5, with TRBD1 matching 7 bases. V gave up 6 bases and J gave up 5 bases; unmatched junction bases: 9. From germline, CDR1 is MNHEY and CDR2 SVGAGI. This CDR3 is built from 14 residues.

This clonotype has just a few counts. CDR3 nucleotide sequence: TGTGCCACCAGTGATTCTGTGGAGCAGTTCTTC. It is translated as CATSDSVEQFF. The chain uses TRBV24-1 and TRBJ2-1; D is ambiguous. CDR3 size: 11 residues. Per germline, CDR1 KGHDR and CDR2 SFDVKD. The V gene lost 2 bases and the J gene lost 10 bases, with 5 bases spanning the gap.

This clonotype has only a few counts. The V call is TRBV20-1, the J call TRBJ2-4; TRBD2 aligns across 7 bases. The CDR3 is made up of 14 amino acids. Germline lookup yields CDR1 DFQATT and CDR2 SNEGSKA (reference sequence). With 0 bases clipped from V and 8 bases from J, the junction kept 7 bases outside the gene matches. CDR3 residues: CSARDGRETYIQYF. CDR3 sequence (DNA): TGCAGTGCTAGAGATGGGCGGGAGACTTACATTCAGTACTTC.

A few counts support this clonotype. The chain links TRBV5-6 to TRBJ1-5, with D perhaps matching TRBD1 (6 bases). The V gene lost 3 bases and the J gene lost 5 bases, with 18 bases spanning the gap. CDR1 SGHDT and CDR2 YYEEEE come from the germline V gene. This CDR3 is 16 amino acids long. CDR3 protein: CASSSLQSGADQPQHF. CDR3 sequence (DNA): TGTGCCAGCAGCTCCCTCCAATCGGGGGCGGATCAGCCCCAGCATTTT.

This clonotype was counted only a few times. V and J are TRBV10-3 and TRBJ1-5, with a weak D call TRBD1 (5 bases). This CDR3 is built from 14 residues. Germline V CDR1 and CDR2: ENHRY, SYGVKD. With 9 bases removed from V and 6 bases from J, the gap between germline ends came to 18 bases. For the CDR3, the DNA is TGTGCCATTGCGGGGCAGTTAAACTCTCAGCCCCAGCATTTT. Amino acid sequence: CAIAGQLNSQPQHF.

Only a few counts were recorded for this clonotype. V gene TRBV20-1 combines with J gene TRBJ1-2; TRBD1 matches at 8 bases. Germline assignment: CDR1 DFQATT and CDR2 SNEGSKA (reference sequence). With V trimmed by 8 bases and J by 6 bases, 8 bases remained unmatched. This CDR3 has 12 amino acids. As DNA, the CDR3 is TGCAGTACCCCTCAGGGGGCCCATGGCTACACCTTC. This translates into CSTPQGAHGYTF.

The DNA of the CDR3 is TGTGCCACCAGCAGGACTAGCGGGAACACCGGGGAGCTGTTTTTT. This sequence encodes CATSRTSGNTGELFF. This chain uses TRBV15 with TRBJ2-2; 9 nucleotides agree with TRBD2. In germline, CDR1 is LNHNV, CDR2 YYDKDF (reference sequence). V shed 3 bases and J 1 base; nucleotides not matched to a gene: 0. The CDR3 extends over 15 amino acids. The complete variable domain, with remaining parts taken from reference TRBV15 and TRBJ2-2, reads DAMVIQNPRYQVTQFGKPVTLSCSQTLNHNVMYWYQQKSSQAPKLLFHYYDKDFNNEADTPDNFQSRRPNTSFCFLDIRSPGLGDTAMYLCATSRTSGNTGELFFGEGSRLTVL.

This chain joins TRBV10-3 and TRBJ1-2, with D unclear. The CDR3 covers 14 residues. Germline CDR1 is ENHRY and CDR2 is SYGVKD. V was pared by 3 bases and J by 8 bases, with 16 bases between. CDR3 sequence (DNA): TGTGCCATCAGTGAACCTCAAGGCTCCTTAGGCTACACCTTC. It yields the protein CAISEPQGSLGYTF.